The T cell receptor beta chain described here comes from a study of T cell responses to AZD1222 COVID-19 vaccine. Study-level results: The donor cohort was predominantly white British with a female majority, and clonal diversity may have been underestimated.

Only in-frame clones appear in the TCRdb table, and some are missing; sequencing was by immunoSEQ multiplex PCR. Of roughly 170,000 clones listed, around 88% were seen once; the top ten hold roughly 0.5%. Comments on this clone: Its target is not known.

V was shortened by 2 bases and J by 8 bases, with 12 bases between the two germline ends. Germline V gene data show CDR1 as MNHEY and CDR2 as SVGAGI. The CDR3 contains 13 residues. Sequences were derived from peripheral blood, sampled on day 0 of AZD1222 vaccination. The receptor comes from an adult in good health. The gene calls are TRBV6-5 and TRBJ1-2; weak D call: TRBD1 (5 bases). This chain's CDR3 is CASSYGGAGGYTF. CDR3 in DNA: TGTGCCAGCAGTTACGGAGGGGCGGGAGGCTACACCTTC.